Described below is a single TCR beta chain sequence and its context. The antigen remains unidentified. This specimen belongs to a study of T-cell memory formation after mild COVID-19. Findings and limits, study-wide: Contracting clones localized mainly to CM and EM when CD4+ and mainly to EMRA when CD8+.

TCRdb redid the calling of the 5' RACE reads with MiXCR, one entry per CDR3 protein. The table records approximately 440,000 distinct CDR3 sequences, 20% of them present only once. Per germline, CDR1 LGHDT and CDR2 YNNKEL (reference sequence). This CDR3 is 13 amino acids long. Trimming shortened V by 5 bases and J by 4 bases, and 11 bases separated the two germline ends. The clonotype was recovered from an adult woman who had mild COVID-19 (a few samples of this study predate the infection). Cell type and time point are not known. The chain uses TRBV3-1 and TRBJ1-1; D is undetermined. Sample: PBMCs or a T cell subset sorted from them (not recorded which). CDR3: CASSEADSTEAFF. In DNA, the CDR3 is TGTGCCAGCAGCGAAGCGGATTCCACTGAAGCTTTCTTT.